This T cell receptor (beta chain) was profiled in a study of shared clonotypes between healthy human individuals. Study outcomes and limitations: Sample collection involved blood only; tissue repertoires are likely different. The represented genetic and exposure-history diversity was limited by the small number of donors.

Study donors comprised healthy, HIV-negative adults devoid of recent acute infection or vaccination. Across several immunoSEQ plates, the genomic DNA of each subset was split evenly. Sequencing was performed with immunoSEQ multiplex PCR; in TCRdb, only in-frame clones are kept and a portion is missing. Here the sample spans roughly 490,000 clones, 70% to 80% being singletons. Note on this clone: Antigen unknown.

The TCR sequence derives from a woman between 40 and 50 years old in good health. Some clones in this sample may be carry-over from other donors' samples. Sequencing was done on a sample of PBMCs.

CDR3 amino acids: CATGLDRPRHF. The CDR3 DNA reads as TGTGCCACCGGATTGGACCGTCCCCGTCACTTT. The J gene is TRBJ1-6, the V gene TRBV6-5; D is undetermined. This CDR3 is built from 11 residues. Germline V gene sequence: CDR1 MNHEY, CDR2 SVGAGI. V was clipped by 10 bases and J by 19 bases, with 20 bases between them.